This T cell receptor (beta chain) was sequenced in a study of T cell responses to AZD1222 COVID-19 vaccine. For the study at large: Doses given second, at about 4 or about 12 weeks, were pooled. Whole-study findings and limits: The peak T cell response came first, and repertoires were sampled only after it. Baseline serology detected seropositivity in only a handful of AZD1222 recipients.

V was clipped by 4 bases and J by 6 bases; unmatched bases: 13. The CDR3 has 19 residues. Germline CDR1 and CDR2: MGHRA and YSYEKL. Here immunoSEQ multiplex PCR was the method, and the copy in TCRdb shows in-frame clones only, minus some. Found here are 130,000 to 150,000 clones, roughly 91% of them singletons; the top ten hold approximately 2%. On this clone: Its antigen remains unknown.

The chain recombines TRBV4-1 with TRBJ2-3; TRBD2 aligns across 16 bases. This sequence was found in an adult in good health. The sample here was peripheral blood, taken on day 0 of AZD1222 vaccination. CDR3 sequence (DNA): TGCGCCAGCAGCCCGGGACTAGCGGGAGGGCCGGAGCTTGCGGATACGCAGTATTTT. It codes for CASSPGLAGGPELADTQYF.